A selection of T cell receptor beta chains follows, all from one sample in a study of shared clonotypes between healthy human individuals. Assay used: immunoSEQ multiplex PCR; TCRdb lists only in-frame clones, some missing. The table has more than 1.2 million clones, 98% seen once; the top ten hold under 0.45%. What was sequenced was naive CD4+ T cells sorted from blood. These receptors came from a man in his thirties or forties in good health. CDR3s include the opening cysteine and the closing phenylalanine or tryptophan. Fields, in order: J gene, clone size, CDR3 length, V gene, D gene, CDR3 protein, CDR3 DNA. A D gene is named only where the DNA matches it firmly. Some rows mark clone size as missing; the rest say once, few, many or name a class of expanded clone.

j_call: TRBJ2-7
clone_size: NA
cdr3_length: 14
v_call: TRBV10-3
d_call: TRBD2
cdr3_aa: CAISDTSVSYEQYF
cdr3_nt: TGTGCCATCAGTGATACTAGCGTCTCCTACGAGCAGTACTTC

j_call: TRBJ1-1
clone_size: NA
cdr3_length: 13
v_call: TRBV19
d_call: TRBD1
cdr3_aa: CASSQQGITEAFF
cdr3_nt: TGTGCCAGTAGCCAACAGGGGATCACTGAAGCTTTCTTT

j_call: TRBJ2-7
clone_size: NA
cdr3_length: 15
v_call: TRBV5-4
d_call: TRBD2
cdr3_aa: CASSYPGLVGYEQYF
cdr3_nt: TGTGCCAGCAGCTACCCGGGACTAGTTGGTTACGAGCAGTACTTC

j_call: TRBJ2-2
clone_size: NA
cdr3_length: 14
v_call: TRBV5-1
d_call: NA
cdr3_aa: CASRSGGLVGELFF
cdr3_nt: TGCGCCAGCAGGTCTGGGGGCCTCGTCGGGGAGCTGTTTTTT

j_call: TRBJ2-1
clone_size: NA
cdr3_length: 14
v_call: TRBV10-2
d_call: TRBD2
cdr3_aa: CASLAGAFYNEQFF
cdr3_nt: TGCGCCAGCTTAGCGGGGGCCTTCTACAATGAGCAGTTCTTC

j_call: TRBJ2-7
clone_size: NA
cdr3_length: 13
v_call: TRBV5-4
d_call: NA
cdr3_aa: CASSLEAAYEQYF
cdr3_nt: TGTGCCAGCAGCTTGGAAGCGGCCTACGAGCAGTACTTC

j_call: TRBJ2-7
clone_size: NA
cdr3_length: 15
v_call: TRBV6-5
d_call: NA
cdr3_aa: CASSYSGPSSYEQYF
cdr3_nt: TGTGCCAGCAGTTACTCAGGGCCTAGCTCCTACGAGCAGTACTTC

j_call: TRBJ2-5
clone_size: NA
cdr3_length: 13
v_call: TRBV9
d_call: TRBD2
cdr3_aa: CASSVVGGETQYF
cdr3_nt: TGTGCCAGCAGCGTAGTCGGGGGGGAGACCCAGTACTTC

j_call: TRBJ2-7
clone_size: NA
cdr3_length: 14
v_call: TRBV7-3
d_call: NA
cdr3_aa: CASSLLGRSYEQYF
cdr3_nt: TGTGCCAGCAGCTTATTGGGGAGAAGCTACGAGCAGTACTTC

j_call: TRBJ2-7
clone_size: NA
cdr3_length: 14
v_call: TRBV9
d_call: NA
cdr3_aa: CASSVPGTRGEQYF
cdr3_nt: TGTGCCAGCAGCGTCCCCGGGACCCGAGGCGAGCAGTACTTC

j_call: TRBJ1-2
clone_size: NA
cdr3_length: 14
v_call: TRBV28
d_call: NA
cdr3_aa: CASSLVGGYYGYTF
cdr3_nt: TGTGCCAGCAGCCTTGTCGGGGGCTACTATGGCTACACCTTC

j_call: TRBJ2-7
clone_size: NA
cdr3_length: 15
v_call: TRBV5-5
d_call: NA
cdr3_aa: CASSLAGRSSYEQYF
cdr3_nt: TGTGCCAGCAGCTTGGCGGGCAGAAGCTCCTACGAGCAGTACTTC

j_call: TRBJ2-1
clone_size: NA
cdr3_length: 14
v_call: TRBV27
d_call: NA
cdr3_aa: CASRTGNSYNEQFF
cdr3_nt: TGTGCCAGCAGAACAGGTAATTCCTACAATGAGCAGTTCTTC

j_call: TRBJ2-5
clone_size: NA
cdr3_length: 13
v_call: TRBV18
d_call: TRBD2
cdr3_aa: CASSEREEETQYF
cdr3_nt: TGTGCCAGCTCAGAGCGGGAGGAGGAGACCCAGTACTTC

j_call: TRBJ2-5
clone_size: NA
cdr3_length: 16
v_call: TRBV6-8
d_call: TRBD1
cdr3_aa: CASSHTTRDRQETQYF
cdr3_nt: TGTGCCAGCAGTCACACCACCCGGGACAGACAAGAGACCCAGTACTTC

j_call: TRBJ2-2
clone_size: NA
cdr3_length: 16
v_call: TRBV19
d_call: TRBD2
cdr3_aa: CASTALAGVDTGELFF
cdr3_nt: TGTGCCAGTACCGCCTTAGCGGGAGTGGACACCGGGGAGCTGTTTTTT

j_call: TRBJ2-7
clone_size: NA
cdr3_length: 13
v_call: TRBV5-4
d_call: NA
cdr3_aa: CASSLPGVYEQYF
cdr3_nt: TGTGCCAGCAGCCTCCCAGGTGTCTACGAGCAGTACTTC

j_call: TRBJ2-5
clone_size: NA
cdr3_length: 14
v_call: TRBV5-4
d_call: NA
cdr3_aa: CASSSPGVGETQYF
cdr3_nt: TGTGCCAGCAGCTCCCCCGGGGTAGGAGAGACCCAGTACTTC

j_call: TRBJ2-7
clone_size: once
cdr3_length: 15
v_call: TRBV7-2
d_call: NA
cdr3_aa: CASSSSRDSSYEQYF
cdr3_nt: TGTGCCAGCAGCTCGAGCCGGGACTCTTCCTACGAGCAGTACTTC

j_call: TRBJ2-1
clone_size: NA
cdr3_length: 16
v_call: TRBV18
d_call: TRBD2
cdr3_aa: CASSPPGGGTYNEQFF
cdr3_nt: TGTGCCAGCTCACCACCGGGCGGGGGGACCTACAATGAGCAGTTCTTC

j_call: TRBJ2-3
clone_size: NA
cdr3_length: 15
v_call: TRBV9
d_call: NA
cdr3_aa: CASSVRQGGTDTQYF
cdr3_nt: TGTGCCAGCAGCGTACGACAGGGAGGTACAGATACGCAGTATTTT

j_call: TRBJ2-1
clone_size: NA
cdr3_length: 13
v_call: TRBV18
d_call: NA
cdr3_aa: CASSPQGGNEQFF
cdr3_nt: TGTGCCAGCTCACCACAGGGCGGGAATGAGCAGTTCTTC

j_call: TRBJ2-1
clone_size: NA
cdr3_length: 16
v_call: TRBV9
d_call: NA
cdr3_aa: CASSAGGSLKGNEQFF
cdr3_nt: TGTGCCAGCAGCGCCGGTGGTAGCCTAAAGGGCAATGAGCAGTTCTTC

j_call: TRBJ1-3
clone_size: NA
cdr3_length: 20
v_call: TRBV4-1
d_call: NA
cdr3_aa: CASSQVRGRGLVVPGNTIYF
cdr3_nt: TGCGCCAGCAGCCAAGTAAGGGGCCGCGGGCTAGTTGTCCCTGGAAACACCATATATTTT

j_call: TRBJ2-2
clone_size: NA
cdr3_length: 15
v_call: TRBV2
d_call: TRBD2
cdr3_aa: CASRNSGTYTGELFF
cdr3_nt: TGTGCCAGCAGGAATAGCGGGACCTACACCGGGGAGCTGTTTTTT

j_call: TRBJ1-2
clone_size: once
cdr3_length: 13
v_call: TRBV5-6
d_call: NA
cdr3_aa: CASSLADGYGYTF
cdr3_nt: TGTGCCAGCAGCTTGGCGGACGGATATGGCTACACCTTC

j_call: TRBJ2-3
clone_size: NA
cdr3_length: 19
v_call: TRBV14
d_call: NA
cdr3_aa: CASSQGRRVVAASTDTQYF
cdr3_nt: TGTGCCAGCAGCCAAGGCCGCCGGGTTGTAGCGGCGAGCACAGATACGCAGTATTTT

j_call: TRBJ2-7
clone_size: NA
cdr3_length: 13
v_call: TRBV10-1
d_call: TRBD1
cdr3_aa: CASSSTGGSEQYF
cdr3_nt: TGCGCCAGCAGTTCCACAGGGGGGAGCGAGCAGTACTTC